This passage covers 14 T cell receptor beta chains from one sample sequenced in a study of cytomegalovirus exposure and HLA in healthy donors (dated by TCRdb to 2016 to 2017). Libraries were prepared through the immunoSEQ multiplex PCR assay. For the multiplex PCR, a mixture combining 60 forward primers for TCR Vbeta segments and 13 reverse primers for TCR Jbeta segments was used. In its TCRdb copy, this immuneACCESS table keeps in-frame sequences only and misses some clones. Where compared with another copy, unresolved V genes explain less than half of these, and the others have no known cause. For this sample the table gives some 170,000 clones, of which about four fifths were detected only once. The ten largest clones add up to approximately 4.5% of the sample. Sequenced sample: PBMCs. These TCRs come from a man under 40 in good health and CMV-seronegative.

V gene TRBV28 combines with J gene TRBJ2-1; TRBD1 matches 7 bases. The length of the CDR3 is 14 residues. V lost 9 bases and J lost 0; bases outside the gene matches: 5. Germline CDR1 and CDR2: MDHEN and SYDVKM. CDR3 protein: CASSTGISYNEQFF. CDR3 nucleotide sequence: TGTGCCAGTTCGACAGGGATCTCCTACAATGAGCAGTTCTTC.

The chain links TRBV30 to TRBJ1-5; 9 positions agree with TRBD1. After removal of 1 base from V and 1 base from J, the junction contained 8 bases not matched to a gene. Germline V lookup: CDR1 GTSNPN, CDR2 SVGIG (reference sequence). The CDR3 is made up of 17 amino acids. Here the CDR3 reads CAWSGDRDSVSNQPQHF. CDR3 DNA sequence: TGTGCCTGGAGTGGGGACAGGGACTCGGTCAGCAATCAGCCCCAGCATTTT.

This chain uses TRBV27 with TRBJ2-5; 7 nucleotides match TRBD2. The CDR3 has 18 residues. Trimming took 0 bases from V and 4 from J; bases not matched to a gene: 14. Germline V lookup: CDR1 MNHEY, CDR2 SMNVEV (reference sequence). As DNA, the CDR3 is TGTGCCAGCAGTTTATCAATCGGAGTAGCGGGCACGGTAGAGACCCAGTACTTC. Amino acid sequence: CASSLSIGVAGTVETQYF.

A few counts support this clone. The chain employs TRBV6-5 and TRBJ2-7; 11 bases map to TRBD1. Unmatched junction bases numbered 6, after V lost 2 bases and J lost 6 bases. This CDR3 is built from 15 residues. Germline CDR1 MNHEY, CDR2 SVGAGI. CDR3 nucleotide sequence: TGTGCCAGCAGTTACGACCTGGGGACAGGGGGCGAGCAGTACTTC. Amino acid sequence: CASSYDLGTGGEQYF.

This clone was picked up one time. The chain has TRBV14 and TRBJ2-1; possible D gene TRBD1, 6 bases. The CDR3 consists of 16 residues. Germline V lookup: CDR1 SGHDN, CDR2 FVKESK. Trimming took off 1 base at V and 5 bases at J, with 15 bases between the two ends. CDR3 sequence: CASSQVGGAGNNEQFF. CDR3 in DNA: TGTGCCAGCAGCCAAGTTGGGGGCGCAGGGAACAATGAGCAGTTCTTC.

The rearrangement joins TRBV28 to TRBJ1-3; 7 bases are shared with TRBD1. The CDR3 extends over 18 amino acids. The germline V gene has CDR1 MDHEN and CDR2 SYDVKM. After removal of 3 bases from V and 2 bases from J, the junction contained 13 bases not matched to a gene. The CDR3 is CASSFPSTFTGAGNTIYF. DNA of the CDR3: TGTGCCAGCAGTTTCCCCTCTACCTTTACAGGGGCTGGAAACACCATATATTTT.

The chain couples TRBV5-4 to TRBJ1-1; 7 bases fit TRBD1. Looked up from germline, CDR1 is SGHNT and CDR2 is YYREEE (reference sequence). CDR3 size: 13 residues. The V and J ends lost 3 bases and 5 bases, in that order; junction bases with no gene match: 4. The CDR3 region is CASSWDRGTEAFF. CDR3 bases: TGTGCCAGCAGCTGGGACAGAGGGACTGAAGCTTTCTTT.

There are a few counts of this clone. CDR3 DNA: TGCAGCGTCACAGGGTTGGGAGGCTACACCTTC. It specifies CSVTGLGGYTF. The genes are TRBV29-1 and TRBJ1-2, with D possibly TRBD1 on 6 matching bases. This CDR3 is 11 amino acids long. The V gene's germline CDR1 is SQVTM and CDR2 ANQGSEA. The ends were cut back, 6 bases at V and 8 bases at J, with 13 bases in the middle.

This rearrangement joins TRBV4-1 to TRBJ2-4; weak D call: TRBD2 (5 bases). Trimming shortened V by 3 bases and J by 14 bases, and 11 bases separated the two germline ends. The CDR3 is 11 amino acids. Germline assignment: CDR1 MGHRA and CDR2 YSYEKL. The CDR3 bases are TGCGCCAGCAGCCACGGAGTGGAGGAGTACTTC. As protein: CASSHGVEEYF.

The rearrangement uses TRBV11-2 and TRBJ2-6; D might be TRBD2 (6 bases). Trimming pared 5 bases from V and 4 bases from J, leaving 15 bases between. Germline V gene sequence: CDR1 SGHAT, CDR2 FQNNGV. The CDR3 extends over 16 amino acids. For the CDR3, the DNA is TGTGCCAGCAGCCCAGTGGGGGGATCCGGGGCCAACGTCCTGACTTTC. Translating it yields CASSPVGGSGANVLTF.

The J gene is TRBJ2-1, the V gene TRBV9; D is perhaps TRBD1 (7 bases). The CDR3 is made up of 14 amino acids. Germline CDR1 is SGDLS and CDR2 is YYNGEE. V lost 4 bases, J lost 7 bases, and 15 bases lay in between. The CDR3: CASSLLTGRNEQFF. CDR3 sequence (DNA): TGTGCCAGCAGCCTTCTGACAGGGAGGAATGAGCAGTTCTTC.

The chain is built from TRBV28 and TRBJ1-2; 7 nucleotides align to TRBD1. Germline loops: CDR1 MDHEN, CDR2 SYDVKM. The CDR3 has 13 amino acids. The trim removed 9 bases at V and 5 bases at J, leaving 9 bases unmatched. The CDR3 sequence is CASIRDRNYGYTF. CDR3 coding DNA: TGTGCCAGTATCCGGGACAGAAATTATGGCTACACCTTC.

The chain joins TRBV11-1 to TRBJ2-3; D is possibly TRBD2 (6 bases). Germline CDR1 reads SGHAT; CDR2 reads FQDESV (reference sequence). Deletions cut 4 bases from V and 5 bases from J, with 16 bases between. This CDR3 contains 15 residues. The CDR3 DNA follows: TGTGCCAGCAGCTCCCTGGGGGGTTCTTTAGATACGCAGTATTTT. Residues: CASSSLGGSLDTQYF.

This sequence joins TRBV10-3 and TRBJ2-1; possibly TRBD2 for D (6 bases). The CDR3 totals 16 residues. Germline CDR1 ENHRY, CDR2 SYGVKD. V lost 3 bases and J lost 3, with 15 bases in between. This chain's CDR3 is CAISDGRGGFYNEQFF. CDR3 nucleotide sequence: TGTGCCATCAGTGATGGGCGGGGAGGTTTCTACAATGAGCAGTTCTTC.